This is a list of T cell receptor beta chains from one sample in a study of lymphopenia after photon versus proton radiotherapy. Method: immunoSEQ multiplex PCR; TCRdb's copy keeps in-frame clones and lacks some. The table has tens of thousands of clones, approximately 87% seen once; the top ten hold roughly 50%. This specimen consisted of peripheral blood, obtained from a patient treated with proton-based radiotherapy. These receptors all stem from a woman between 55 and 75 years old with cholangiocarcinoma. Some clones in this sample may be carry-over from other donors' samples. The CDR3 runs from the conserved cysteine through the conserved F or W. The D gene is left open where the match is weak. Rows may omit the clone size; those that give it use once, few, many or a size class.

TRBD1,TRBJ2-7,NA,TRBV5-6,TGTGCCAGCAGCTCCGGACAGGGGGCTTGGTACGAGCAGTACTTC,CASSSGQGAWYEQYF
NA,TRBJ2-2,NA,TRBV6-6,TGTGCCAGCAGTTTATACAGGGAGGCGGACACCGGGGAGCTGTTTTTT,CASSLYREADTGELFF
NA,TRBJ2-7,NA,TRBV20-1,TGCAGTACCTCACCTAACTACGAGCAGTACTTC,CSTSPNYEQYF
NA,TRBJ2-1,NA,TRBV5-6,TGTGCCAGCAGCTTGGAGCCGTTGGATGAGCAGTTCTTC,CASSLEPLDEQFF
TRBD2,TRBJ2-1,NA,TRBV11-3,TGTGCCAGCAGCTCGTATTCTAGCGGGGGGAACAATGAGCAGTTCTTC,CASSSYSSGGNNEQFF
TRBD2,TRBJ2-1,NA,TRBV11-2,TGTGCCAGCAGAACTAGCGTCGAGGCCTCCTACAATGAGCAGTTCTTC,CASRTSVEASYNEQFF
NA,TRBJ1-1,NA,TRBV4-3,TGCGCCAGCAGCCAAGATAGGTGGGCAGGCAACACTGAAGCTTTCTTT,CASSQDRWAGNTEAFF
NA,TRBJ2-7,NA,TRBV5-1,TGCGCCAGCAGCTCGCTGGGGGTTGCCGAGCAGTACTTC,CASSSLGVAEQYF
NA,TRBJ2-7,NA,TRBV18,TGTGCCAGCTCAAGGTCTGCAGGGCTTTTCTACGAGCAGTACTTC,CASSRSAGLFYEQYF
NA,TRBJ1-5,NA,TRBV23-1,TGCGCCACCCCGGGAGCCCGGGGGGGGAACAATCAGCCCCAGCATTTT,CATPGARGGNNQPQHF
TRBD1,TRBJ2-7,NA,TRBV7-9,TGTGCCAGCAGCTTAAAGGGGACAGATGCCTACGAGCAGTACTTC,CASSLKGTDAYEQYF
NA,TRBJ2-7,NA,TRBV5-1,TGCGCCAGCCGGGACGGACCAACGTACGAGCAGTACTTC,CASRDGPTYEQYF
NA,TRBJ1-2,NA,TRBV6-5,TGTGCCAGCAGTCCATCCCGTGGGGAGGGAGGCTACACCTTC,CASSPSRGEGGYTF
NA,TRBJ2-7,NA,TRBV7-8,TGTGCCAGCAGCGTCCGACCGATTACCTACGAGCAGTACTTC,CASSVRPITYEQYF
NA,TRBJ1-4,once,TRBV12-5,TGTGCTAGTGGTTTGATGGGGATTGAAAAACTGTTTTTT,CASGLMGIEKLFF
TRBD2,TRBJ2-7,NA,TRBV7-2,TGTGCCAGCAGGGATCCCTGGGGAGCGGGGGATACCTCCTACGAGCAGTACTTC,CASRDPWGAGDTSYEQYF
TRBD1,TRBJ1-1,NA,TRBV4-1,TGCGCCAGCAGCCAGTCTGGGACAGGGAACACTGAAGCTTTCTTT,CASSQSGTGNTEAFF
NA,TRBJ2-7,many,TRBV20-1,TGCAGTGCCCTGGACTACGAGCAGTACTTC,CSALDYEQYF
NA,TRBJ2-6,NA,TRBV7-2,TGTGCCAGCAGCTTAGCGGTTAGGGGGAGCGGGGCCAACGTCCTGACTTTC,CASSLAVRGSGANVLTF
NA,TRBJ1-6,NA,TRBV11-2,TGTGCCAGCAGGCTCTTTGCGGGCTCCTATAATTCACCCCTCCACTTT,CASRLFAGSYNSPLHF
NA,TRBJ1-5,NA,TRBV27,TGTGCCAGCAGTTCCGGGGGTTATAGCAATCAGCCCCAGCATTTT,CASSSGGYSNQPQHF
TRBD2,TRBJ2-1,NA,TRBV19,TGTGCCAGTAGCCAGGGGGGACTAGCGGATAGCTCCTACAATGAGCAGTTCTTC,CASSQGGLADSSYNEQFF
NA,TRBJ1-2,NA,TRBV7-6,TGTGCCAGCAGCTCCGGACAGACTAACTATGGCTACACCTTC,CASSSGQTNYGYTF
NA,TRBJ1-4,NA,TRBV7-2,TGTGCCAGCAGCTTACGGCAGGGTGAAAAACTGTTTTTT,CASSLRQGEKLFF
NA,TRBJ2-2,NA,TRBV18,TGTGCCAGCTCACCGGGTAGAAACACCGGGGAGCTGTTTTTT,CASSPGRNTGELFF
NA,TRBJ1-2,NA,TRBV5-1,TGCGCCAGCAGTTTCTTCTTTGTCTCTCCCCAGACCTTTTATGGCTACACCTTC,CASSFFFVSPQTFYGYTF
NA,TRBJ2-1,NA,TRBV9,TGTGCCAGCAGCGTAGAGGGTAGCTATGAGCAGTTCTTC,CASSVEGSYEQFF
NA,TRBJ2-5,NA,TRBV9,TGTGCCAGCAGCGTAGGGGTTAGCGGAGAGACCCAGTACTTC,CASSVGVSGETQYF
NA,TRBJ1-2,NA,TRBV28,TGTGCCAGCAGTTTCGCCGGCACAGTCGAATATGGCTACACCTTC,CASSFAGTVEYGYTF
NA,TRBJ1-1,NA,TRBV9,TGTGCCAGCAGCGTAGGGGACACTGAAGCTTTCTTT,CASSVGDTEAFF
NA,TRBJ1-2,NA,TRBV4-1,TGCGCCAGCAGCCAGACTCCCGGCAGGGGAGCCTATGGCTACACCTTC,CASSQTPGRGAYGYTF
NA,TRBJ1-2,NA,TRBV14,TGTGCCAGCAGCCCTGCCTCGGGGGTTAGGTATGGCTACACCTTC,CASSPASGVRYGYTF